Shown below are 32 T cell receptor beta chains from a single sample sequenced in a study of blood T cells in healthy people across ages. Alongside a J-beta primer mix, a sample-barcoded 5' primer served in a second PCR lasting about 7 to 11 cycles. MiXCR, run by TCRdb on the 5' RACE reads, gives a single entry per CDR3 protein. The sample comprises more than 700,000 distinct CDR3 sequences, 35% to 60% of which are singletons, and roughly 18% rests with the top ten. Sequenced material: blood. These receptors all come from a man older than 75 in good health.

This clonotype was seen only a few times. This sequence joins TRBV10-3 and TRBJ1-5; 8 positions agree with TRBD1. This CDR3 has 14 residues. V lost 10 bases and J lost 4; bases outside the gene matches: 9. Germline assignment: CDR1 ENHRY and CDR2 SYGVKD. The CDR3 DNA follows: TGTGCCAGCCAACAGGGGGTGGGAAATCAGCCCCAGCATTTT. It specifies CASQQGVGNQPQHF.

V gene TRBV7-2 combines with J gene TRBJ2-7; 14 bases match TRBD2. There are 18 residues in the CDR3. Germline V gives CDR1 SGHTA, CDR2 FQGNSA. Germline trimming cut 8 bases from V and 2 bases from J; bases unmatched to any gene: 14. The CDR3 DNA reads TGTGCCAGCGGCTCTAGCGGGACTAGCGGGAGACTGGCCTACGAGCAGTACTTC. Translating gives CASGSSGTSGRLAYEQYF.

This clonotype has only a few counts. The genes are TRBV28 and TRBJ2-3, with TRBD1 matching 12 bases. Germline CDR1 MDHEN, CDR2 SYDVKM. J lost 3 bases, V lost 7 bases, and 11 bases had no gene match. The length of the CDR3 is 17 residues. The CDR3 sequence: CASNARMGQGATDTQYF. The CDR3 DNA reads TGTGCCAGCAATGCCCGCATGGGACAGGGGGCAACAGATACGCAGTATTTT.

This clonotype was found many times. The gene calls are TRBV7-2 and TRBJ2-3; TRBD2 aligns across 12 bases. This CDR3 is 16 amino acids long. J lost 2 bases, V lost 5 bases, and 5 bases had no gene match. CDR1 and CDR2 (germline): SGHTA, FQGNSA. The CDR3 region has the DNA TGTGCCAGCAGCCTACTAGCGGGAGGAGACACAGATACGCAGTATTTT. As protein: CASSLLAGGDTDTQYF.

This chain uses TRBV3-1 with TRBJ2-2; tentative D call: TRBD2 (5 bases). The germline V gene has CDR1 LGHDT and CDR2 YNNKEL (reference sequence). Trimming left V 3 bases short and J 9 bases short, with 26 bases between. The CDR3 is made up of 18 amino acids. The CDR3 nucleotides are TGTGCCAGCAGCCAGGGCAAACCACAACTAGTCCCACCACGGGAGCTGTTTTTT. Its translation is CASSQGKPQLVPPRELFF.

The V and J genes are TRBV20-1 and TRBJ2-7; perhaps TRBD1 as D (6 bases). The CDR3 is made up of 13 amino acids. Trimming removed 4 bases at V and 2 bases at J, with 12 bases between. Germline V gene sequence: CDR1 DFQATT, CDR2 SNEGSKA (reference sequence). The CDR3 sequence is CSAIQGPTYEQYF. Written as DNA, the CDR3 is TGCAGTGCTATACAGGGACCGACCTACGAGCAGTACTTC.

The chain combines TRBV29-1 with TRBJ2-7; 8 bases are shared with TRBD1. The junction had 4 bases not matched to a gene; V was cut back by 7 bases and J by 5 bases. The CDR3 is made up of 11 amino acids. Germline assignment: CDR1 SQVTM and CDR2 ANQGSEA. Written as DNA, the CDR3 is TGCAGCGGCCTACAGGGGGACGAGCAGTACTTC. This sequence encodes CSGLQGDEQYF.

This clonotype showed up just a few times. This chain links TRBV7-9 with TRBJ2-2; 13 bases map to TRBD2. The CDR3 is 15 amino acids. V gave up 5 bases and J gave up 7 bases; unmatched junction bases: 4. CDR1 is SEHNR, CDR2 FQNEAQ, per germline (reference sequence). As DNA, the CDR3 is TGTGCCAGCAGCGGACTAGCGGGGGTCGGCGGGGAGCTGTTTTTT. This translates into CASSGLAGVGGELFF.

The rearrangement joins TRBV19 to TRBJ2-4; 7 bases are shared with TRBD2. The CDR3 is made up of 15 amino acids. Germline CDR1 LNHDA, CDR2 SQIVND (reference sequence). V was clipped by 4 bases and J by 8 bases; unmatched bases: 11. The CDR3 is CASSRGIGGSDIQYF. The CDR3 DNA reads as TGTGCCAGTAGTAGGGGGATCGGGGGGAGTGACATTCAGTACTTC. Supplemented by reference TRBV19 and TRBJ2-4, the full variable domain reads DGGITQSPKYLFRKEGQNVTLSCEQNLNHDAMYWYRQDPGQGLRLIYYSQIVNDFQKGDIAEGYSVSREKKESFPLTVTSAQKNPTAFYLCASSRGIGGSDIQYFGAGTRLSVL.

This chain connects TRBV10-3 to TRBJ2-5, with D perhaps being TRBD1 or TRBD2 (5 bases each). Germline V CDR1 and CDR2: ENHRY, SYGVKD. Trimming stripped 3 bases from V and 11 bases from J, with 19 bases between. This CDR3 comprises 14 residues. CDR3 in DNA: TGTGCCATCAGTGAATCCGAGGTAGTCAGGGAGCAGTACTTC. Translated: CAISESEVVREQYF.

Concerning this clonotype: One end of the junction fails to match germline, which may point to a read error. CDR3 sequence: CVSSMTGTYEQYF. The CDR3 DNA sequence: TGTGTCAGTAGTATGACAGGAACCTACGAGCAGTACTTC. This rearrangement joins TRBV19 to TRBJ2-7, with D possibly being TRBD1 (6 bases). The V gene's germline CDR1 is LNHDA and CDR2 SQIVND (reference sequence). The CDR3 extends over 13 amino acids.

This clonotype was picked up one time. The rearrangement joins TRBV5-1 to TRBJ1-1; D may be TRBD1 (6 bases). Trimming pared 1 base from V and 1 base from J, leaving 8 bases between. Germline-derived CDR1 and CDR2 are SGHRS and YFSETQ. The CDR3 consists of 14 residues. This CDR3 reads CASSLRGANTEAFF. The DNA of the CDR3 is TGCGCCAGCAGCTTGAGGGGGGCGAACACTGAAGCTTTCTTT.

The CDR3 sequence is CAGKQGREQYF. DNA of the CDR3: TGTGCCGGAAAACAGGGCAGGGAGCAGTACTTC. The J gene is TRBJ2-7, the V gene TRBV2; TRBD1 might be the D (6 bases). Between the trimmed V and J ends, which lost 11 bases and 7 bases, there was a span of 15 bases. The germline V gene has CDR1 SNHLY and CDR2 FYNNEI. The CDR3 spans 11 residues.

This clonotype was detected a few times. The chain employs TRBV5-1 and TRBJ1-2; no reliable D call. The V end lost 1 base, the J end lost 2 bases, and 12 bases lay between the germline ends. Germline lookup yields CDR1 SGHRS and CDR2 YFSETQ. The CDR3 spans 15 residues. In DNA, the CDR3 is TGCGCCAGCAGCTTGTCGCGACAAAGAAACTATGGCTACACCTTC. It specifies CASSLSRQRNYGYTF. Using reference TRBV5-1 and TRBJ1-2 for the parts outside the CDR3, the full variable domain is KAGVTQTPRYLIKTRGQQVTLSCSPISGHRSVSWYQQTPGQGLQFLFEYFSETQRNKGNFPGRFSGRQFSNSRSEMNVSTLELGDSALYLCASSLSRQRNYGYTFGSGTRLTVV.

The chain links TRBV6-2 or TRBV6-3 to TRBJ2-4; D gene unclear. V was trimmed by 0 bases and J by 5 bases, leaving 8 bases between them. CDR1 is MNHEY and CDR2 is SVGEGT in the germline V gene. The length of the CDR3 is 14 residues. CDR3 in amino acids: CASSYSRVQNIQYF. The CDR3, as DNA: TGTGCCAGCAGTTACTCAAGGGTTCAAAACATTCAGTACTTC.

Concerning this clonotype itself: The junction and the germline gene differ at one end; a read error may be behind it. V usage is TRBV5-1 and J usage is TRBJ2-5; 10 bases are a match to TRBD1. TRBJ2-7 explains the end of the DNA better; the J call may be wrong. The germline CDR1 and CDR2 sequences are SGHRS and YFSETQ. The CDR3 has 14 residues. The CDR3 loop is CSSSLGQGRNEQYF. DNA for the CDR3: TGCTCCAGCAGCTTGGGACAGGGGAGGAACGAGCAGTACTTC.

This clonotype showed up just a few times. This sequence joins TRBV7-9 and TRBJ2-3; 7 nucleotides line up with TRBD2. J was trimmed by 0 bases and V by 5 bases; bases with no gene match: 5. CDR1 SEHNR and CDR2 FQNEAQ come from the germline V gene (reference sequence). The CDR3 extends over 15 amino acids. The CDR3: CASSQSGISTDTQYF. Here the CDR3 DNA reads TGTGCCAGCAGCCAGAGCGGGATTAGCACAGATACGCAGTATTTT. The full variable domain, its missing parts supplied by reference TRBV7-9 and TRBJ2-3, is DTGVSQNPRHKITKRGQNVTFRCDPISEHNRLYWYRQTLGQGPEFLTYFQNEAQLEKSRLLSDRFSAERPKGSFSTLEIQRTEQGDSAMYLCASSQSGISTDTQYFGPGTRLTVL.

With regard to this clonotype: A much larger clone lies one base from this, so it may be a read error. V is TRBV5-1 and J is TRBJ2-1; 9 positions match TRBD1. This CDR3 has 14 amino acids. The V and J ends lost 3 bases and 11 bases, in that order; junction bases with no gene match: 9. Germline V lookup: CDR1 SGHRS, CDR2 YFSETQ. CDR3 region: CASSWGQGSNKQFF. In nucleotides, the CDR3 is TGCGCCAGCAGCTGGGGACAGGGATCGAATAAGCAGTTCTTC.

This chain connects TRBV2 to TRBJ2-4, with 12 nucleotides matching TRBD2. The last part of the DNA fits TRBJ2-7 better; the J call may be wrong. This CDR3 is built from 14 residues. CDR1 and CDR2 (germline): SNHLY, FYNNEI. The CDR3 DNA sequence: TGTGCCAGCAGAGGACTAGCGGGACGATCCGAGCAGTACTTC. The encoded protein is CASRGLAGRSEQYF.

This clonotype turned up a few times. The gene calls are TRBV12-3 or TRBV12-4 and TRBJ2-7; 10 bases fit TRBD1. CDR3 length: 16 amino acids. V shed 4 bases and J 1 base; nucleotides not matched to a gene: 7. The CDR3 here is CASSSYRDRGSYEQYF. The CDR3 DNA reads as TGTGCCAGCAGTTCCTACCGGGACAGGGGTTCCTACGAGCAGTACTTC.

The V call is TRBV10-3, the J call TRBJ2-1, with a tentative D call TRBD1 (5 bases). V was trimmed by 2 bases and J by 6 bases, leaving 11 bases between them. Per the germline V gene, CDR1 is ENHRY and CDR2 is SYGVKD. The CDR3 is made up of 14 amino acids. CDR3 nucleotide sequence: TGTGCCATCAGTGAGGGGGCGTTGGGCAATGAGCAGTTCTTC. It yields the protein CAISEGALGNEQFF.

V usage is TRBV20-1 and J usage is TRBJ1-5; no firm D call. The CDR3 covers 13 residues. CDR1 DFQATT and CDR2 SNEGSKA come from the germline V gene (reference sequence). V was clipped by 3 bases and J by 0 bases, with 6 bases between them. The CDR3 DNA sequence: TGCAGTGCTAGTGATAATAGCAATCAGCCCCAGCATTTT. It codes for CSASDNSNQPQHF.

The chain links TRBV12-3 or TRBV12-4 to TRBJ2-3; unclear D gene. CDR3 size: 10 residues. The germline V and J ends were trimmed by 11 bases and 0 bases, with 3 bases remaining between them. The CDR3 is CAGSTDTQYF. CDR3 nucleotides: TGTGCCGGAAGCACAGATACGCAGTATTTT.

This chain links TRBV6-4 with TRBJ2-1; D possibly corresponds to TRBD2 (5 bases). Germline loops: CDR1 MRHNA, CDR2 SNTAGT. Trimming pared 3 bases from V and 12 bases from J, leaving 21 bases between. This CDR3 is built from 15 residues. The CDR3 here is CASSEVGLKEDRQFF. CDR3 DNA: TGTGCCAGCAGTGAGGTCGGACTTAAAGAGGATCGGCAGTTCTTC.

The table lists this clonotype with a count of one. The CDR3 DNA reads as TGTGCCACCAGTGATTTGGGACTAGCGGGGGGGAGTGAGCAGTTCTTC. Its protein product is CATSDLGLAGGSEQFF. The V and J genes are TRBV24-1 and TRBJ2-1, with TRBD2 matching over 15 bases. The CDR3 covers 16 residues. Germline CDR1 and CDR2: KGHDR and SFDVKD. After removal of 0 bases from V and 9 bases from J, the junction contained 2 bases not matched to a gene.

This clonotype was seen just once. The J gene is TRBJ2-7, the V gene TRBV13; possibly TRBD1 for D (6 bases). Germline CDR1 and CDR2: PRHDT and FYEKMQ (reference sequence). This CDR3 region has 17 residues. V lost 4 bases and J 7 bases, leaving 26 bases between the germline ends. This chain's CDR3 is CASSWAGAGGLHNEQYF. The CDR3, as DNA: TGTGCCAGCAGCTGGGCAGGGGCGGGCGGGCTCCACAATGAGCAGTACTTC.

This chain joins TRBV9 and TRBJ2-7; possibly TRBD1 for D (6 bases). Per the germline V gene, CDR1 is SGDLS and CDR2 is YYNGEE. Trimming left V 4 bases short and J 5 bases short, with 25 bases between. The CDR3 has 17 amino acids. CDR3 coding DNA: TGTGCCAGCAGCCCCTGGGTCGGGGCAGGGGTCAACGACGAGCAGTACTTC. The encoded protein is CASSPWVGAGVNDEQYF.

This sequence joins TRBV19 and TRBJ2-7; 7 nucleotides align to TRBD1. V shed 3 bases and J 3 bases; nucleotides not matched to a gene: 5. The CDR3 runs to 14 residues. Germline assignment: CDR1 LNHDA and CDR2 SQIVND (reference sequence). CDR3 sequence reads: CASSIKGTDYEQYF. DNA of the CDR3: TGTGCCAGTAGTATTAAGGGGACAGACTACGAGCAGTACTTC.

The chain couples TRBV19 to TRBJ1-4; 10 nucleotides align to TRBD1. The J segment lost 3 bases and the V segment lost 8 bases, leaving 3 bases of the junction unmatched. CDR1 is LNHDA, CDR2 SQIVND, per germline (reference sequence). CDR3 size: 14 residues. This CDR3 reads CASGTGDSNEKLFF. CDR3 sequence (DNA): TGTGCCAGTGGGACAGGGGATTCTAATGAAAAACTGTTTTTT.

The chain links TRBV7-9 to TRBJ2-1; tentative D call: TRBD1 (5 bases). Per the germline V gene, CDR1 is SEHNR and CDR2 is FQNEAQ (reference sequence). This CDR3 has 18 residues. Trimming removed 4 bases from V and 1 base from J, with 20 bases in between. The CDR3 coding sequence is TGTGCCAGCAGCTCGACAATATATGCAGGGATGTCCTACAATGAGCAGTTCTTC. It codes for CASSSTIYAGMSYNEQFF.

The rearrangement uses TRBV6-5 and TRBJ2-7; 10 bases agree with TRBD1. CDR1 and CDR2 from the germline V gene are MNHEY and SVGAGI. The junction had 13 bases not matched to a gene; V was cut back by 6 bases and J by 5 bases. The CDR3 is made up of 16 amino acids. The CDR3: CASRNLAGTGVNEQYF. Written as DNA, the CDR3 is TGTGCCAGCAGGAATTTAGCCGGGACAGGGGTAAACGAGCAGTACTTC.

This clonotype was seen repeatedly, ten times or more. This chain links TRBV6-6 with TRBJ1-2, with a possible D match to TRBD1 (5 bases). This CDR3 has 13 residues. CDR1 is MNHNY, CDR2 SVGAGI, per germline (reference sequence). Trimming cost V 2 bases and J 4 bases, with 8 bases left between them. DNA for the CDR3: TGTGCCAGCAGTTACGACAGTTCCTATGGCTACACCTTC. As protein: CASSYDSSYGYTF.